This T cell receptor (beta chain) originates from a study of neurological immune-mediated disorders. Overall study findings and caveats: None of the CDR3 amino acid sequences of expanded clones recurred across subjects, suggesting private repertoires in all groups. Phylogenetic grouping assigned the repertoires of 18 of 34 multiple sclerosis patients to a single cluster of related CDR3 sequences. This cluster may be a repertoire-level signature. Neither clinical nor MRI features were associated with the multiple sclerosis repertoire cluster.

TCRdb fed the 5' RACE reads into MiXCR, producing one record per CDR3 protein. This sample carries 55,000 to 70,000 distinct CDR3 sequences, about 4.2% of them seen once, and the ten largest clones take approximately 1.3%. This clonotype was seen many times. What it binds is unknown. Unsorted libraries used 2 million PBMCs kept at -80 degrees C. The sample taken for sequencing was PBMCs. The sequence was collected from a man younger than 40 with multiple sclerosis.

The DNA for the CDR3 is TGTGCCAGCAGCTTAACCCGGGGGGGCACAGATACGCAGTATTTT. Protein product: CASSLTRGGTDTQYF. The chain recombines TRBV7-3 with TRBJ2-3, with 7 bases identical to TRBD2. The CDR3 runs to 15 residues. CDR1 SGHTA and CDR2 FQGTGA come from the germline V gene. V was clipped by 0 bases and J by 1 base; unmatched bases: 1. Full variable domain (remainder filled in from reference TRBV7-3 and TRBJ2-3): GAGVSQTPSNKVTEKGKYVELRCDPISGHTALYWYRQSLGQGPEFLIYFQGTGAADDSGLPNDRFFAVRPEGSVSTLKIQRTERGDSAVYLCASSLTRGGTDTQYFGPGTRLTVL.